These T cell receptor beta chains were read from a single sample in a study of T-cell memory formation after mild COVID-19. MiXCR, applied by TCRdb to the 5' RACE reads, yields one record per CDR3 protein. The top ten clones hold approximately 23% of a sample with around 50,000 distinct CDR3 sequences, 12% of them seen once. The sample was PBMCs or a T cell subset sorted from them (not recorded which). Receptors originate from a young man who had mild COVID-19 (a few samples of this study predate the infection). Cell type and time point are not known. CDR3s include the opening cysteine and the closing phenylalanine or tryptophan. D genes are given only for firm matches. Rows give clone size only sometimes, using once, few, many, or a class for an expanded clone.

V gene	D gene	J gene	CDR3 length	clone size	CDR3 DNA	CDR3 protein
TRBV4-3	.	TRBJ2-1	15	many	TGCGCCAGCAGCCAAGGGACAGCCAGGTACAATGAGCAGTTCTTC	CASSQGTARYNEQFF
TRBV2	.	TRBJ2-6	13	.	TGTGCCAGCAGTGATTCAGGGGCCAACGTCCTGACTTTC	CASSDSGANVLTF
TRBV12-3/TRBV12-4	.	TRBJ2-1	14	many	TGTGCCAGCAGGAGGGCGGGGGCCCCCGGTGAGCAGTTCTTC	CASRRAGAPGEQFF
TRBV18	.	TRBJ2-3	16	.	TGTGCCAGCTCACCAGCTCAGGGGGGCGTGGCAGATACGCAGTATTTT	CASSPAQGGVADTQYF
TRBV20-1	.	TRBJ1-5	14	few	TGCAGTGCTCTGGACGTTTATAGCAATCAGCCCCAGCATTTT	CSALDVYSNQPQHF
TRBV7-9	TRBD1	TRBJ1-2	13	.	TGTGCCAGCAGCCTCAGGGGGAACTATGGCCACACCTTC	CASSLRGNYGHTF
TRBV20-1	TRBD2	TRBJ2-1	14	few	TGCAGTGCTAGATCTGGAATGGGAGGGGTCGAGCAGTTCTTC	CSARSGMGGVEQFF
TRBV19	TRBD2	TRBJ2-1	15	many	TGTGCCAGTAGTCAGACTAGCGGGGATTACAATGAGCAGTTCTTC	CASSQTSGDYNEQFF
TRBV5-6	.	TRBJ1-2	16	.	TGTGCCAGCAGCCCCCGACCGGAATACACTAACTATGGCTACACCTTC	CASSPRPEYTNYGYTF
TRBV9	.	TRBJ2-7	13	many	TGTGCCAGCAGCGTAGGGGTTGGGGGCGAGCAGTACTTC	CASSVGVGGEQYF
TRBV12-3/TRBV12-4	TRBD1	TRBJ2-3	16	many	TGTGCCAGCAGTTTTTTAGGGGGACAGGAAATAGATACGCAGTATTTT	CASSFLGGQEIDTQYF
TRBV11-2	.	TRBJ1-2	18	many	TGTGCCAGCAGCTTAGCGGTGGGCAGAGGGAGCGTTAACTATGGCTACACCTTC	CASSLAVGRGSVNYGYTF
TRBV14	.	TRBJ2-3	14	.	TGTGCCAGCAGCCAAGACGTCCTCTGGGGTACGCAGTATTTT	CASSQDVLWGTQYF
TRBV6-6	.	TRBJ1-1	13	few	TGTGCCAGCAGCTATGCGACTAACACTGAAGCTTTCTTT	CASSYATNTEAFF
TRBV7-6	TRBD1	TRBJ1-4	14	.	TGTGCCAGCAGCCCCCAACAGGGGCTAGAAAAACTGTTTTTT	CASSPQQGLEKLFF
TRBV4-2	.	TRBJ1-1	14	few	TGTGCCAGCAGCCCGGAGGGGTCCCCCACTGAAGCTTTCTTT	CASSPEGSPTEAFF
TRBV12-3/TRBV12-4	TRBD1	TRBJ2-3	14	many	TGTGCCAGCAGGAGCAGGGGGCGTCCAGATACGCAGTATTTT	CASRSRGRPDTQYF
TRBV2	.	TRBJ1-6	11	few	TGTGCCACTGCGGGCAATTCACCCCTCCACTTT	CATAGNSPLHF
TRBV5-1	.	TRBJ1-2	16	few	TGCGCCAGCCCCCCCCCGCGGACAGAAACCTTCTATGGCTACACCTTC	CASPPPRTETFYGYTF
TRBV7-9	TRBD2	TRBJ2-7	16	many	TGTGCCAGCAGCTTGGGACTAGCGGGTCGATCCTACGAGCAGTACTTC	CASSLGLAGRSYEQYF
TRBV4-2	.	TRBJ2-7	16	many	TGTGCCAGCAGCCCGTGGGGTGGGGAAAGCTCCTACGAGCAGTACTTC	CASSPWGGESSYEQYF
TRBV15	.	TRBJ1-1	13	few	TGTGCCACCAGCCCGACACCGAACACTGAAGCTTTCTTT	CATSPTPNTEAFF
TRBV6-2/TRBV6-3	.	TRBJ1-1	14	.	TGTGCCAGCAGTTACTCGTGGGGAACATCTGAAGCTTTCTTT	CASSYSWGTSEAFF
TRBV6-6	.	TRBJ2-3	13	few	TGTGCCGTAACTAGCCCTTTCACAGATACGCAGTATTTT	CAVTSPFTDTQYF
TRBV5-1	.	TRBJ1-1	15	.	TGCGCCAGCAGCCGGACGGAATTGAGGCACACTGAAGCTTTCTTT	CASSRTELRHTEAFF
TRBV5-1	TRBD1	TRBJ2-5	14	.	TGCGCCAGCACCGGACAGGGGTTCCAAGAGACCCAGTACTTC	CASTGQGFQETQYF
TRBV6-2/TRBV6-3	.	TRBJ2-1	15	few	TGTGCCAGCAGCTATACAGCGAGCTCCTACAATGAGCAGTTCTTC	CASSYTASSYNEQFF
TRBV29-1	TRBD1	TRBJ2-2	14	few	TGCAGCGCCGGGACAGGGGGCGGATTCGGGGAGCTGTTTTTT	CSAGTGGGFGELFF
TRBV7-7	.	TRBJ2-2	15	medium-sized	TGTGCCAGCAGCTTACGGTTGGGGGGAACCGGGGAGCTGTTTTTT	CASSLRLGGTGELFF
TRBV10-3	.	TRBJ2-7	13	few	TGTGCCATCAGTGCGGCGGAGGGGTACGAGCAGTACTTC	CAISAAEGYEQYF
TRBV15	TRBD1	TRBJ1-1	14	once	TGTGCCACCAGCGTCGACAGGGGGAGGACTGAATCTTTCTTT	CATSVDRGRTESFF
TRBV7-2	.	TRBJ1-2	13	many	TGTGCCAGCAGCTCCGACAGGCGGAATGGCTACACCTTC	CASSSDRRNGYTF
TRBV7-9	.	TRBJ2-3	10	.	TGTGCCAGCGGCACAGATACGCAGTATTTT	CASGTDTQYF
TRBV19	.	TRBJ2-5	13	.	TGTGCCAGTAGTATTATCTCTAAAGAGACCCAGTACTTC	CASSIISKETQYF
TRBV18	TRBD1	TRBJ2-1	14	many	TGTGCCAGCTCGCGGGACAGGGTCTACAATGAGCAGTTCTTC	CASSRDRVYNEQFF
TRBV6-5	.	TRBJ1-1	13	few	TGTGCCAGCAGCCTACAGCCCCGAACTGAAGCTTTCTTT	CASSLQPRTEAFF
TRBV3-1	.	TRBJ2-7	16	few	TGTGCCAGCAGCCAAGATCCTCCGGACGGACACTACGAGCAGTACTTC	CASSQDPPDGHYEQYF
TRBV29-1	TRBD2	TRBJ2-5	12	few	TGCAGCGCGGGGGGGGCGAAAGAGACCCAGTACTTC	CSAGGAKETQYF
TRBV7-2	.	TRBJ2-5	16	few	TGTGCCAGCAGCTTAGATTGGGGGGGGCGCTCAAAGACCCAGTACTTC	CASSLDWGGRSKTQYF
TRBV7-2	TRBD2	TRBJ2-2	16	.	TGTGCCAGCAGCTCCAGGACTAGCTGGCTTGCCGGGGAGCTGTTTTTT	CASSSRTSWLAGELFF
TRBV29-1	.	TRBJ2-7	14	few	TGCAGCGTTGAAGACAGGGACCTTTCCTACGAGCAGTACTTC	CSVEDRDLSYEQYF
TRBV25-1	TRBD1	TRBJ1-5	16	.	TGTGCCAGCAGTGAGGGGGGACAGGGGATTAGTCAGCCCCAGCATTTT	CASSEGGQGISQPQHF